Following are 15 T cell receptor beta chains from one sample sequenced in a study of blood T cell repertoires in COVID-19. The assay was immunoSEQ multiplex PCR, and TCRdb's table has in-frame clones only and misses some. There are 13,000 to 15,000 clones in the sample; 70% to 90% occur only once, and around a sixth lies in the top ten. Sample: peripheral blood. Receptor source: a human donor in a cohort sampled during active COVID-19.

This clone showed up just once. The chain links TRBV7-9 to TRBJ1-1; a possible D gene is TRBD1 (6 bases). The CDR3 loop spans 13 amino acids. Germline loops: CDR1 SEHNR, CDR2 FQNEAQ (reference sequence). Trimming took off 5 bases at V and 5 bases at J, with 12 bases between the two ends. The CDR3 reads CASSPRGGTEAFF. The DNA of the CDR3 is TGTGCCAGCAGCCCGAGAGGGGGAACTGAAGCTTTCTTT.

V is TRBV7-9 and J is TRBJ2-5; D is possibly TRBD1 (5 bases). V shed 1 base and J shed 4 bases, with 10 bases lying between them. CDR3 length: 14 amino acids. Looked up from germline, CDR1 is SEHNR and CDR2 is FQNEAQ (reference sequence). CDR3 protein: CASSLVDISETQYF. CDR3 coding DNA: TGTGCCAGCAGCTTAGTGGACATATCAGAGACCCAGTACTTC.

In its sample, this clone was seen once. The chain recombines TRBV11-2 with TRBJ1-5; 7 nucleotides line up with TRBD1. The CDR3 spans 14 residues. CDR1 SGHAT and CDR2 FQNNGV come from the germline V gene. With V trimmed by 5 bases and J by 3 bases, 4 bases remained unmatched. The CDR3 coding sequence is TGTGCCAGCAGCACAGACAGGGCCAATCAGCCCCAGCATTTT. Its protein is CASSTDRANQPQHF.

The chain recombines TRBV11-2 with TRBJ2-1, with 9 bases aligning to TRBD2. This CDR3 contains 16 residues. The junction had 5 bases not matched to a gene; V was cut back by 0 bases and J by 5 bases. Per the germline V gene, CDR1 is SGHAT and CDR2 is FQNNGV. The CDR3, as DNA: TGTGCCAGCAGCTTAGAGGTAGCGGGGGTGAACAATGAGCAGTTCTTC. Translated: CASSLEVAGVNNEQFF.

This chain connects TRBV4-1 to TRBJ2-1; TRBD2 might be the D (6 bases). The germline V and J ends were trimmed by 0 bases and 4 bases, with 13 bases remaining between them. The CDR3 sequence is 16 residues long. Germline CDR1 is MGHRA and CDR2 is YSYEKL. CDR3 coding DNA: TGCGCCAGCAGCCAAGATTCCGAACGGGGGTACAATGAGCAGTTCTTC. Its translation is CASSQDSERGYNEQFF.

This clone was observed once. V gene TRBV7-3 combines with J gene TRBJ2-3; 7 nucleotides agree with TRBD2. This CDR3 spans 14 amino acids. Germline CDR1 reads SGHTA; CDR2 reads FQGTGA. Trimming took 5 bases from V and 2 from J; bases not matched to a gene: 4. This chain's CDR3 is CASSPSGATDTQYF. CDR3 nucleotides: TGTGCCAGCAGCCCCAGCGGGGCCACAGATACGCAGTATTTT.

A single count supports this clone. This sequence joins TRBV12-3 or TRBV12-4 and TRBJ2-7; TRBD1 might be the D (6 bases). The CDR3 extends over 13 amino acids. V lost 1 base to trimming and J lost 6 bases, with 10 bases between them. The CDR3 reads CASSLVQGIEQYF. CDR3 in DNA: TGTGCCAGCAGTTTAGTACAGGGTATCGAGCAGTACTTC.

This clone has a single count. Additional DNA sequences in this sample encode the identical CDR3. The chain links TRBV6-1 to TRBJ1-3; D is unresolved. The CDR3 extends over 14 amino acids. The V and J ends lost 3 bases and 0 bases respectively, with 6 bases between them. CDR1 and CDR2 (germline): MNHNS, SASEGT. Here the CDR3 reads CASSDGSSGNTIYF. The CDR3 DNA reads TGTGCCAGCAGTGACGGGAGCTCTGGAAACACCATATATTTT.

The chain couples TRBV7-9 to TRBJ2-5, with TRBD2 as a possible D gene (6 bases). The V end was cut by 4 bases, the J end by 5 bases, with 20 bases between. Germline V gene data show CDR1 as SEHNR and CDR2 as FQNEAQ (reference sequence). CDR3 size: 16 residues. CDR3 region: CASSSPPRLGEETQYF. For the CDR3, the DNA is TGTGCCAGCAGCTCACCCCCACGACTAGGCGAGGAGACCCAGTACTTC.

The genes are TRBV5-1 and TRBJ2-2; D perhaps matches TRBD1 (6 bases). The CDR3 contains 18 residues. Trimming took 0 bases from V and 3 from J, leaving 18 bases between them. Germline-derived CDR1 and CDR2 are SGHRS and YFSETQ. The CDR3 sequence: CASSLGVSGGPDTGELFF. In DNA form, the CDR3 reads TGCGCCAGCAGCTTGGGGGTCTCTGGGGGCCCTGACACCGGGGAGCTGTTTTTT. The whole variable domain, remainder taken from reference TRBV5-1 and TRBJ2-2, is KAGVTQTPRYLIKTRGQQVTLSCSPISGHRSVSWYQQTPGQGLQFLFEYFSETQRNKGNFPGRFSGRQFSNSRSEMNVSTLELGDSALYLCASSLGVSGGPDTGELFFGEGSRLTVL.

The chain has TRBV27 and TRBJ2-2; 7 nucleotides align to TRBD1. Trimming took 7 bases from V and 5 from J; bases not matched to a gene: 13. CDR1 is MNHEY and CDR2 is SMNVEV in the germline V gene (reference sequence). The CDR3 length is 16 residues. The CDR3 region is CASTPLRGRQTGELFF. CDR3 coding DNA: TGTGCCAGCACCCCACTGAGGGGGCGCCAAACCGGGGAGCTGTTTTTT.

The CDR3 sequence is CASSSHRLLYGYTF. The CDR3 region has the DNA TGTGCCAGCAGTTCCCATCGTTTACTCTATGGCTACACCTTC. This rearrangement joins TRBV6-5 to TRBJ1-2; D unclear. Trimming pared 4 bases from V and 4 bases from J, leaving 13 bases between. Germline values: CDR1 MNHEY, CDR2 SVGAGI. This CDR3 is built from 14 residues.

The chain recombines TRBV7-2 with TRBJ1-5; D might be TRBD1 (5 bases). The CDR3 length is 13 residues. Trimming removed 2 bases from V and 7 bases from J, with 9 bases in between. Germline-derived CDR1 and CDR2 are SGHTA and FQGNSA. CDR3 region: CASSLTGQQPQHF. In nucleotides, the CDR3 is TGTGCCAGCAGCTTAACAGGACAACAGCCCCAGCATTTT.

V is TRBV4-2 and J is TRBJ1-5; 8 bases are shared with TRBD1. Losses at the gene ends were 1 base for V and 2 bases for J; bases not matched to a gene: 13. From germline, CDR1 is LGHNA and CDR2 YNFKEQ. The CDR3 is 19 residues long. The CDR3 DNA follows: TGTGCCAGCAGCCAAGTCCAAACCCTTTCAGGGGGCGGCAATCAGCCCCAGCATTTT. This encodes CASSQVQTLSGGGNQPQHF.

This clone showed up just once. The chain links TRBV9 to TRBJ1-4; D uncertain. Germline lookup yields CDR1 SGDLS and CDR2 YYNGEE. The CDR3 covers 16 residues. The V end was cut by 0 bases, the J end by 4 bases, with 13 bases between. CDR3 in DNA: TGTGCCAGCAGCGTAGCTACTAGCGGAGTTAATGAAAAACTGTTTTTT. Protein: CASSVATSGVNEKLFF. The complete variable domain, with remaining parts taken from reference TRBV9 and TRBJ1-4, reads DSGVTQTPKHLITATGQRVTLRCSPRSGDLSVYWYQQSLDQGLQFLIQYYNGEERAKGNILERFSAQQFPDLHSELNLSSLELGDSALYFCASSVATSGVNEKLFFGSGTQLSVL.